The T cell receptor beta chain described here comes from a study of memory CD4+ T cells and cytomegalovirus serostatus (dated by TCRdb to between 2019 and 2020). Study-level background: The roughly 35 healthy Belgian adults in the cohort included 9 who were CMV seropositive and 24 who were CMV seronegative. To replicate a published TCR-based CMV serostatus classifier, the study sequenced CD4+ memory TCRbeta repertoires from a Belgian cohort whose cytomegalovirus serostatus was known. Findings and caveats that apply to the study as a whole: A median bootstrapped AUC of almost 0.96 with a 95% CI of 0.76-1.00 was achieved on the Belgian cohort by the original-framework classifier. Among the 150 or so previously reported CMV-associated TCRbeta sequences, 60 to 70 showed up in the CD4+ memory repertoires, with each one found in between one and five individuals. The results were interpreted as suggesting that the CMV-associated TCR signature is mostly present in the CD4+ memory repertoire. Only CD4+CD45RO+ memory cells were sequenced, in contrast to the original study, in which naive and memory CD4+ and CD8+ populations were covered. For predicting CMV serostatus, the median bootstrapped AUC was roughly 0.96 using the original framework and approximately 0.91 using a US-trained random forest.

Genomic DNA was extracted from sorted cells with the Quick-DNA Microprep Kit. Amplification of TCRbeta DNA was done with the immunoSEQ hsTCRbeta kit, following the protocol from the manufacturer. An Illumina MiSeq instrument was used to sequence the TCRbeta libraries. In the paper's pipeline: Removing out-of-frame sequences left a few million distinct TCRbeta sequences, an average of about 70,000 per individual. Each individual was scored according to the count of some 160 previously reported CMV-associated TCRbeta sequences and the total productive distinct TCRbeta count. A beta-binomial model was reimplemented in Python, and scikit-learn random forests with default parameters were trained on US cohort data. Classifier performance on the Belgian cohort was summarized as median AUC with percentile confidence intervals over 10,000 bootstrap iterations. The table was pulled from immuneACCESS by TCRdb, which kept in-frame rearrangements only. Such tables lose some clones; where checked, under half of the loss comes from unresolved V genes, and the rest has no known cause. V and J calls plus clone size are reproduced from that table; the DNA served to infer D and trimming. The sample records about 40,000 clones, around 79% of which are singletons. Together, the top ten hold 0.65% to 0.85% of the sample.

This clone was seen a handful of times. Its cognate antigen has yet to be identified. It has no much larger one-base neighbor in the sample; base qualities were not kept. A FACSAria II was used to sort memory CD4+ T cells, defined as single viable CD3+CD4+CD8-CD45RO+ cells. CMV serostatus was determined using a Roche Elecsys assay that detects serum IgG against CMV pp150, pp28, p38 and p52. Once the samples were thawed, total CD4+ T cells were enriched through positive selection using CD4 magnetic microbeads. The samples came from a different study that was designed specifically to examine the CD4+ T cell memory repertoire. Following standard operating procedures, peripheral blood mononuclear cells were isolated and cryopreserved, while serum was kept at -80 degrees C. CD3-PerCP (BW264/56), CD4-APC (RPA-T4), CD45RO-PE (UCHT1) and CD8-Pacific Orange (3B5) antibodies were used for staining, and non-viable cells were excluded with Sytox blue.

According to the germline V gene (reference sequence), CDR1 reads GTSNPN and CDR2 reads SVGIG. V was cut back by 4 bases and J by 4 bases, leaving a gap of 10 bases between them. Counted from cysteine to phenylalanine, this CDR3 has 12 amino acids. Only CDR3 DNA remains: 36 bases, in frame from the first base. The sequence joins TRBV30 to TRBJ2-5, with no reliable assignment of the D segment. The specimen was memory CD4+ T cells from blood. This clonotype originated in an adult in good health and CMV-seronegative. DNA sequence: TGTGCCTGGAAGGCAGGCAGAGAGACCCAGTACTTC. Its protein reads: CAWKAGRETQYF. Beyond the CDR3, the reference TRBV30 and TRBJ2-5 genes provide the residues; the full variable domain reads: SQTIHQWPATLVQPVGSPLSLECTVEGTSNPNLYWYRQAAGRGLQLLFYSVGIGQISSEVPQNLSASRPQDRQFILSSKKLLLSDSGFYLCAWKAGRETQYFGPGTRLLVL.